This entry is about one T cell receptor (beta chain). The sample contains more than one DNA sequence encoding this CDR3. The assay used deep level. Authors' analysis steps: ImmunoSEQ junction-only sequences lacked quality scores, so their filtering differed. The data were produced by immunoSEQ multiplex PCR, yet TCRdb's version contains in-frame clones alone and is incomplete. For V, J and clone size, that table is used; D and trimming come from the DNA. The table lists about 2.5 million clones, 80% to 95% of them singletons. This specimen comes from a study of shared clonotypes between healthy human individuals. CDR3 size: 16 residues. V shed 5 bases, J shed 0 bases, and the junction held 6 bases outside the gene matches. Germline V lookup: CDR1 MDHEN, CDR2 SYDVKM.

This chain links TRBV28 with TRBJ2-5; TRBD1 agrees at 10 bases. Specimen: naive CD4+ T cells from PBMCs. Subset described: CD45RA+ positively selected. The source is a man younger than 35 in good health. Some clones in this sample may be carry-over from other donors' samples. CDR3 loop: CASSSPGTGDQETQYF. The DNA of the CDR3 is TGTGCCAGCAGTAGCCCCGGGACAGGGGACCAAGAGACCCAGTACTTC.